Listed here is a single T cell receptor beta chain. This entry belongs to a study of tumor T cells in aggressive B-cell lymphoma. Clones were read by immunoSEQ multiplex PCR, and TCRdb kept only the in-frame ones, dropping some. This table holds 2,000 or so clones, roughly 90% found once. The sample consisted of tumor tissue. This receptor was obtained from an adult with diffuse large B cell lymphoma.

The CDR3 region has the DNA TGTGCCAGCAGTACAGGACAGGGTCCTAATCAGCCCCAGCATTTT. Translated, it gives CASSTGQGPNQPQHF. The chain combines TRBV2 with TRBJ1-5; 8 bases align to TRBD1. The J segment lost 4 bases and the V segment lost 5 bases, leaving 7 bases of the junction unmatched. CDR1 is SNHLY, CDR2 FYNNEI, per germline. CDR3 size: 15 residues.